This TCR beta chain appears in the sequencing data of a study of neurological immune-mediated disorders. About the study: The multiple sclerosis group of around 34 included around 30 relapsing-remitting and 3 secondary progressive patients.

The unsorted libraries originated from 2 million PBMCs that had been stored at -80 C. This clonotype was recorded many times. V shed 7 bases, J shed 1 base, and the junction held 4 bases outside the gene matches. This CDR3 region has 13 residues. CDR1 is SGHRS and CDR2 is YFSETQ in the germline V gene. MiXCR was run by TCRdb on the 5' RACE reads, yielding one entry per CDR3 protein. This repertoire shows around 66,000 distinct CDR3 sequences, roughly 4.4% found once; its top ten account for about 2.2%. The chain is built from TRBV5-1 and TRBJ2-5; 7 bases fit TRBD2. Sequencing was carried out using PBMCs. This sequence originates from a woman between 70 and 85 years old with multiple sclerosis. CDR3 loop: CASEAGPQETQYF. The CDR3 bases are TGCGCCAGCGAAGCGGGGCCCCAAGAGACCCAGTACTTC.